This TCR beta chain stems from a study of technical replicates of blood from several donors. Here immunoSEQ multiplex PCR was the method, and the copy in TCRdb shows in-frame clones only, minus some. The sample lists some 80,000 clones; approximately 96% were seen once. This CDR3 has 12 residues. CDR1 and CDR2 (germline): SQVTM, ANQGSEA. The ends lost 6 bases at V and 5 bases at J; junction bases unmatched: 5. The source of this sequence is a human donor in good health. J is TRBJ1-1 and V is TRBV29-1; 8 nucleotides align to TRBD1. Specimen: T cells isolated from PBMCs. The DNA of the CDR3 is TGCAGCGTGGACAGGGTATATACTGAAGCTTTCTTT. Protein product: CSVDRVYTEAFF. The variable domain in full, with the rest retrieved from reference TRBV29-1 and TRBJ1-1, is SAVISQKPSRDICQRGTSLTIQCQVDSQVTMMFWYRQQPGQSLTLIATANQGSEATYESGFVIDKFPISRPNLTFSTLTVSNMSPEDSSIYLCSVDRVYTEAFFGQGTRLTVV.